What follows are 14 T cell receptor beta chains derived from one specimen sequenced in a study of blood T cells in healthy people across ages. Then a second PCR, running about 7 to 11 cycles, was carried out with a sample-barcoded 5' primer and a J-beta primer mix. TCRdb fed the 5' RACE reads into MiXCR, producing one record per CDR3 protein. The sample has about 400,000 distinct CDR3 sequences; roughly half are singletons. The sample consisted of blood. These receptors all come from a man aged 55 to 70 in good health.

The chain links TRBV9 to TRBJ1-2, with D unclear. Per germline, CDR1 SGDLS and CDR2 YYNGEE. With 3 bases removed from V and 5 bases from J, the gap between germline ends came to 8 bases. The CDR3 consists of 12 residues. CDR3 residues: CASSATDYGYTF. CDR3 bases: TGTGCCAGCAGCGCGACGGATTATGGCTACACCTTC.

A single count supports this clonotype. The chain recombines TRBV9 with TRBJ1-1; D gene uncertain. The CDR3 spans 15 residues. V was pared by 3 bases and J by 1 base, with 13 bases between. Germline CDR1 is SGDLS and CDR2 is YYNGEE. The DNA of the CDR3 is TGTGCCAGCAGCGCCCGTCCACTCCCGAACACTGAAGCTTTCTTT. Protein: CASSARPLPNTEAFF.

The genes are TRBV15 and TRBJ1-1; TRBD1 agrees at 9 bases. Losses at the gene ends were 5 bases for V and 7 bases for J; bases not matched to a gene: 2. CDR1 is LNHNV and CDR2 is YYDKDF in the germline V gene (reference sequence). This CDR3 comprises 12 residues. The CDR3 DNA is TGTGCCACCAGCCAGGGACAGGGTGAAGCTTTCTTT. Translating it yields CATSQGQGEAFF.

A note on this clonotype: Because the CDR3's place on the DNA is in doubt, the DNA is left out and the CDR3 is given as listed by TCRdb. The CDR3 spells CASSVWGIGTDTRYF. This chain uses TRBV2 with TRBJ2-3. In germline, CDR1 is SNHLY, CDR2 FYNNEI. The CDR3 adds up to 15 amino acids, both ends counted.

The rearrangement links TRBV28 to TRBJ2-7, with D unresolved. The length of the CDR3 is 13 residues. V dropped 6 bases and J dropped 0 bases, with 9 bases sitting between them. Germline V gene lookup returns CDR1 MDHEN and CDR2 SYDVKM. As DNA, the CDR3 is TGTGCCAGCAGGGCGTGGGTCTCCTACGAGCAGTACTTC. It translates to CASRAWVSYEQYF.

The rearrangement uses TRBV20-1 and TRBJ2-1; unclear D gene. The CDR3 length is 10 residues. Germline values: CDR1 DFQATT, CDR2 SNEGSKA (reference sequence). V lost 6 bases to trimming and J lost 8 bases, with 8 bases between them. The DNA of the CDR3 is TGCAGTGCCCAGTTCTATGAGCAGTTCTTC. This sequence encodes CSAQFYEQFF.

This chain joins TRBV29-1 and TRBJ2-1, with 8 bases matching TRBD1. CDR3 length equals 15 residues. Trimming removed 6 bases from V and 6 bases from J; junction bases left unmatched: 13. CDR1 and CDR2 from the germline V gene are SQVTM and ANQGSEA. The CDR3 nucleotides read TGCAGCGTAGAAACACCGGGACAGGACCTCAATGAGCAGTTCTTC. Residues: CSVETPGQDLNEQFF.

The CDR3 loop reads CASSKLTGHGLDEQFF. The CDR3 nucleotides read TGTGCCAGCAGCAAGCTAACGGGACACGGCTTGGATGAGCAGTTCTTC. The rearrangement uses TRBV21-1 and TRBJ2-1; the D call of TRBD1 is as the table states it, not checked on the DNA. TRBV21-1 is a known pseudogene. The CDR3 extends over 16 amino acids.

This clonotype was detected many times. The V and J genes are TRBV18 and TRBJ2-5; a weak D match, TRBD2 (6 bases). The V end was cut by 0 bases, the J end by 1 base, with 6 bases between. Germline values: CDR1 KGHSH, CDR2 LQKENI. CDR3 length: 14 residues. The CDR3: CASSPPGLQETQYF. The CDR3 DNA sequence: TGTGCCAGCTCACCACCGGGACTCCAAGAGACCCAGTACTTC. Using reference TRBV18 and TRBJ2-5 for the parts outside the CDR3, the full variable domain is NAGVMQNPRHLVRRRGQEARLRCSPMKGHSHVYWYRQLPEEGLKFMVYLQKENIIDESGMPKERFSAEFPKEGPSILRIQQVVRGDSAAYFCASSPPGLQETQYFGPGTRLLVL.

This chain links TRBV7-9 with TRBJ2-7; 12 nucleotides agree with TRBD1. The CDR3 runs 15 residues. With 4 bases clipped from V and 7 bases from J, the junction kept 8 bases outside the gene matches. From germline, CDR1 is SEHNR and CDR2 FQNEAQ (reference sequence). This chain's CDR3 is CASSSLGQGAREQYF. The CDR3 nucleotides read TGTGCCAGCAGCTCCCTGGGACAGGGGGCGAGGGAGCAGTACTTC.

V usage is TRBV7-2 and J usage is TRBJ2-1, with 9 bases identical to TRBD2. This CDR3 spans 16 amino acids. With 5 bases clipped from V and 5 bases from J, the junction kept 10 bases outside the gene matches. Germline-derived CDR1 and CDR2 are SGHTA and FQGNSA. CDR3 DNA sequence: TGTGCCAGCAGCCCCGCCGTGGCGGGAGGGGACAATGAGCAGTTCTTC. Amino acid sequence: CASSPAVAGGDNEQFF.

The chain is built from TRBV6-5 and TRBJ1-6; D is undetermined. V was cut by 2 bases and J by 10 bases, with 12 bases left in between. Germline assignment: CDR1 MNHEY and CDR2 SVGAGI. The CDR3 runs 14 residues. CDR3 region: CASSYGPLGSPLHF. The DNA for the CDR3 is TGTGCCAGCAGTTACGGACCATTAGGGTCACCCCTCCACTTT.

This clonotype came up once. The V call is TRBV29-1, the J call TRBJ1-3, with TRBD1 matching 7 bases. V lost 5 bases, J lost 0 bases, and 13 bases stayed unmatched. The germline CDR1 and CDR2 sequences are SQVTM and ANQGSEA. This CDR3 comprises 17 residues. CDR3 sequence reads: CSVTDRFGRGSGNTIYF. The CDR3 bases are TGCAGCGTTACGGACAGGTTCGGAAGGGGCTCTGGAAACACCATATATTTT.

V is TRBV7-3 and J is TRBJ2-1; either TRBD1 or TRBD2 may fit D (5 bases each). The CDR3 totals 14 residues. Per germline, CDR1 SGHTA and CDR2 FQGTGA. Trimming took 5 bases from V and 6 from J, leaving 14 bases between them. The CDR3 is CASSRDGLSNEQFF. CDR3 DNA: TGTGCCAGCAGCCGGGACGGACTTTCCAATGAGCAGTTCTTC. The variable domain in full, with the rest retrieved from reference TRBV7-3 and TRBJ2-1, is GAGVSQTPSNKVTEKGKYVELRCDPISGHTALYWYRQSLGQGPEFLIYFQGTGAADDSGLPNDRFFAVRPEGSVSTLKIQRTERGDSAVYLCASSRDGLSNEQFFGPGTRLTVL.